This T cell receptor beta chain was identified during a study of T cell responses to AZD1222 COVID-19 vaccine (dated by TCRdb to about 2021). Study-wide context: TCR sequencing was performed for about 240 trial participants, of whom some 200 were given two doses of AZD1222 and roughly 25 were given two doses of MenACWY control vaccine. Enrollment into the trials was organized by age into subgroups of 18-55, 56-69 and 70-plus years, and those subgroups contained roughly 150, 30 and 60 TCR-sequenced participants, respectively. Broad study findings and their caveats: Participants were mostly white British, with more females than males. The authors suggested clonal diversity may have been underestimated. Spike-specific TCR breadth and depth rose significantly after two AZD1222 doses compared with day 0 and with MenACWY recipients. CD4 TCRs associated with the vaccine covered the entire spike protein, and the dominant responses were in regions 160-218 and 743-854. Conclusions about previously exposed vaccinees were limited because only six AZD1222 recipients were SARS-CoV-2 seropositive at baseline. The 56-69-year group was small, and its depth increase did not reach significance, likely because of low power. Reportedly, almost half of the unique spike-specific TCRs recognized epitopes lying outside the regions that are mutated in the B.1.351 and B.1.1.7 variants. Because no day 14 peak-response samples were available, the repertoires could be characterized only after the peak T cell response.

The CDR3 regions of human TCRbeta chains were subjected to immunosequencing. As for how the authors treated the data: Repertoire TCRs were matched against a reference library of SARS-CoV-2-specific TCRs generated with the MIRA antigen-specificity platform. Breadth was defined as the fraction of unique TCRs that were SARS-CoV-2-associated, and depth was defined as the fraction of total T cells that were SARS-CoV-2-associated. Using the MIRA data, every spike-specific TCR was mapped to the spike region that the TCR reacted to and assigned to either a CD4 or a CD8 class. Log10-transformed breadth and depth values were compared by one-way ANOVA with Sidak's multiple comparisons tests. The clones in this table, taken by TCRdb from immuneACCESS, are in-frame only. Not every clone is retained; where verified, under half of the shortfall comes from an unresolved V gene, and the cause of the rest is unknown. V and J calls and clone size come straight from that table; D and trimming were deduced from the DNA. The sample records 100,000 to 150,000 clones, about 89% of which are singletons. The ten largest clonotypes hold around 10% of the sample.

This clone has more than one count but fewer than ten. This receptor's antigen is unknown. The sample holds no much larger clone one base away, and base qualities are not on file. From the germline V gene (reference sequence), CDR1 is SEHNR and CDR2 is FQNEAQ. There are 12 amino acids in the CDR3, from cysteine to phenylalanine inclusive. Of the read, only the CDR3 DNA is kept; its 36 bases are in frame from base 1. V has 5 bases trimmed and J has 5 bases trimmed; junction bases matching no gene number 3. According to the study, the label for this sample's time point signals: baseline before first vaccination. This specimen's treatment or condition label, interpreted: meningococcal conjugate vaccine given as trial control. Vaccinee samples were obtained from the UK trials COV001 and COV002, which included a single-blind randomized controlled phase 2/3 trial of AZD1222 (ChAdOx1 nCoV-19) in healthy adults. For TCRbeta chain sequencing, PBMC samples from trial participants were taken at day 0 and at day 28 after the second dose.

This clonotype was sampled from an adult in good health. The input for sequencing was peripheral blood, taken on day 0 of MenACWY control vaccination. The receptor chain draws on TRBV7-9 and TRBJ2-7; TRBD1 lines up with 7 middle nucleotides. The CDR3 here reads CASSQTGDEQYF. The sequenced DNA: TGTGCCAGCAGCCAAACAGGGGACGAGCAGTACTTC.